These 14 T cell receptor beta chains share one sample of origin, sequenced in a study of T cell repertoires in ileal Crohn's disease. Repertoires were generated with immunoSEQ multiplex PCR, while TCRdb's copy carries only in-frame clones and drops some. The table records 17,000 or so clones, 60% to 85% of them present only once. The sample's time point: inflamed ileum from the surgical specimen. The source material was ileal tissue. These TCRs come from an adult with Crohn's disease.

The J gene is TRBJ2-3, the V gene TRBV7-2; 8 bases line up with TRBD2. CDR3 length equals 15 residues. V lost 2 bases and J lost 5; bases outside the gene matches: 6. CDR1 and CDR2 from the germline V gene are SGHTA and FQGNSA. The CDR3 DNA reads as TGTGCCAGCAGCTTAAGGGCGGGAGGCATAGATACGCAGTATTTT. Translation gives CASSLRAGGIDTQYF.

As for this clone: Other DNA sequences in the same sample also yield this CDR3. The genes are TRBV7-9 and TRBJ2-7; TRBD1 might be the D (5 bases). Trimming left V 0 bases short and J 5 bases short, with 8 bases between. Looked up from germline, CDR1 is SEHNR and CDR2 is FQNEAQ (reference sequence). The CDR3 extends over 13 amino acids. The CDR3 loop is CASSLAGAHEQYF. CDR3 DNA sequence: TGTGCCAGCAGCTTAGCTGGGGCGCACGAGCAGTACTTC.

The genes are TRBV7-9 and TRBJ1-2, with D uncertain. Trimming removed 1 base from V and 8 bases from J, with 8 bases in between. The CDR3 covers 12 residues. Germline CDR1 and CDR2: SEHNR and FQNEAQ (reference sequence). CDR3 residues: CASSLEEGGYTF. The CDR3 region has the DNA TGTGCCAGCAGCTTAGAGGAAGGGGGCTACACCTTC.

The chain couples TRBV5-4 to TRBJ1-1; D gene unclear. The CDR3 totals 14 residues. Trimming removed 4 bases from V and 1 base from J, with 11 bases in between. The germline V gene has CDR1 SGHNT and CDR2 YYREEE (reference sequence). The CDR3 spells CASSPSGANTEAFF. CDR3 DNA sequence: TGTGCCAGCAGCCCCTCGGGAGCGAACACTGAAGCTTTCTTT.

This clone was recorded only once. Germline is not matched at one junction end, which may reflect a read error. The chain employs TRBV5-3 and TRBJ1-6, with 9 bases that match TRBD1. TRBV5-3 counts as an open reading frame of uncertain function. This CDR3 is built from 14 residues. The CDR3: CASSWDRVNSPLHF. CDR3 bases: TGTGCCAGCAGCTGGGACAGGGTTAATTCACCCCTCCACTTT.

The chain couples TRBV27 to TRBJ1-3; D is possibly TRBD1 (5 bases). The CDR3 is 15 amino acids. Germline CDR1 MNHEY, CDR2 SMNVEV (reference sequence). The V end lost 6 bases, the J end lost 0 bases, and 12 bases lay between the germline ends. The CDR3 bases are TGTGCCAGCAGACCGGACATCTCCTCTGGAAACACCATATATTTT. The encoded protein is CASRPDISSGNTIYF.

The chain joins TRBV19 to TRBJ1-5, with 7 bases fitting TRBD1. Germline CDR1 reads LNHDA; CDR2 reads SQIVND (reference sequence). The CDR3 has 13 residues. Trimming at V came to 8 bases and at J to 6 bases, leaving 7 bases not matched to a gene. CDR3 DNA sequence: TGTGCCAGTGGACAGGAGGTGCGTCAGCCCCAGCATTTT. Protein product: CASGQEVRQPQHF.

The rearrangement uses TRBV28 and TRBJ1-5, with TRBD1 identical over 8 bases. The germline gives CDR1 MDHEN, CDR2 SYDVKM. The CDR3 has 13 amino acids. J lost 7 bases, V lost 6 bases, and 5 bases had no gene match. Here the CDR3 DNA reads TGTGCCAGCAGCCAGGGGGCGAGCCAGCCCCAGCATTTT. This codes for CASSQGASQPQHF.

In DNA form, the CDR3 reads TGCAGCGGGGGGCAGGGGGAAGTTGGGAGCACAGATACGCAGTATTTT. This translates into CSGGQGEVGSTDTQYF. The gene calls are TRBV29-1 and TRBJ2-3, with 7 bases aligning to TRBD1. CDR1 SQVTM and CDR2 ANQGSEA come from the germline V gene. The CDR3 loop spans 16 amino acids. J lost 0 bases, V lost 7 bases, and 13 bases had no gene match.

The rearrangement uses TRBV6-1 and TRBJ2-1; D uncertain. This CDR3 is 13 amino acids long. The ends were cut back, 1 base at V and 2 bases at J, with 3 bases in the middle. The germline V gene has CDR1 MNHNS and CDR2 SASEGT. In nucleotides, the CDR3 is TGTGCCAGCAGTGAAGACACCTACAATGAGCAGTTCTTC. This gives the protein CASSEDTYNEQFF.

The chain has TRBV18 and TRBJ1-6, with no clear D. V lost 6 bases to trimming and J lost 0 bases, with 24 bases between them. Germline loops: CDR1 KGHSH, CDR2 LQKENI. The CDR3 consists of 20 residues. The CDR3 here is CASSTQAPRTWDSYNSPLHF. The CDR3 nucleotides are TGTGCCAGCTCCACCCAAGCCCCCAGAACCTGGGACTCCTATAATTCACCCCTCCACTTT.

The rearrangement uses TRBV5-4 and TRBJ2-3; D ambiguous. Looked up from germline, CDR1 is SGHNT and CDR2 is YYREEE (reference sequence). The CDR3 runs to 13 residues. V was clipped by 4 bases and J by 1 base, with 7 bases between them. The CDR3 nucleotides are TGTGCCAGCAGCGGCGGCGGCACAGATACGCAGTATTTT. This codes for CASSGGGTDTQYF.

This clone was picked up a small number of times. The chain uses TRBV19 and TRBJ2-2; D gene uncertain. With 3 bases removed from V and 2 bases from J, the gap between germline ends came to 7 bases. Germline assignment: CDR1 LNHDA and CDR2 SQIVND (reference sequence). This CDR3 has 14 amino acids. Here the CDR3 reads CASSISSNTGELFF. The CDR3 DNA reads TGTGCCAGTAGTATCTCCAGTAACACCGGGGAGCTGTTTTTT.

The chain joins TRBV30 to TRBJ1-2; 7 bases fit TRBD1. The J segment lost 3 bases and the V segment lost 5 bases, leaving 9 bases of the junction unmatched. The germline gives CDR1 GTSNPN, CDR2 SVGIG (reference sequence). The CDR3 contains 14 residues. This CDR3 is CAWHRPGQHYGYTF. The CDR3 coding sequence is TGTGCCTGGCATCGCCCGGGACAGCACTATGGCTACACCTTC.